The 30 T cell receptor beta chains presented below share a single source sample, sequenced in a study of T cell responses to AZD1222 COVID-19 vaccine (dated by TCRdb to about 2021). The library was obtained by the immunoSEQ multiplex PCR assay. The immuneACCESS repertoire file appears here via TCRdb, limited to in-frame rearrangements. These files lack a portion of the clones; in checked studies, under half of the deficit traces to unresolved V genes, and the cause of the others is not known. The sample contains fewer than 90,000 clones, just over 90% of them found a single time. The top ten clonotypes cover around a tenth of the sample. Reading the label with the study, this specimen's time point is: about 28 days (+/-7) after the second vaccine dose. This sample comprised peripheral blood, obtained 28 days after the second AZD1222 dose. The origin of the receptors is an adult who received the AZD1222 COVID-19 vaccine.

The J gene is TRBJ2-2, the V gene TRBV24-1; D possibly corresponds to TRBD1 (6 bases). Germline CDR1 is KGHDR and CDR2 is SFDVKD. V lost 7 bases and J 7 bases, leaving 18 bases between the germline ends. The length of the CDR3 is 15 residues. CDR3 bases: TGTGCCACCAGGGGGGCGCGGACCATAGGCGGGGAGCTGTTTTTT. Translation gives CATRGARTIGGELFF.

DNA for the CDR3: TGTGCCAGCAGTAGTCTGGCGGGGGTAGAGACCCAGTACTTC. The encoded protein is CASSSLAGVETQYF. This chain links TRBV6-1 with TRBJ2-5; TRBD2 matches at 7 bases. J was trimmed by 4 bases and V by 5 bases; bases with no gene match: 7. The germline V gene encodes CDR1 MNHNS and CDR2 SASEGT. CDR3 size: 14 residues.

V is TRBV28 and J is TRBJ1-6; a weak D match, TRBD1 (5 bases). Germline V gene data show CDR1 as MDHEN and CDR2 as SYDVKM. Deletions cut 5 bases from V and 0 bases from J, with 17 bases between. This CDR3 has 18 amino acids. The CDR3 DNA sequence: TGTGCCAGCAGTGGGGCCTGGCAGCGCAGCTCCTATAATTCACCCCTCCACTTT. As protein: CASSGAWQRSSYNSPLHF.

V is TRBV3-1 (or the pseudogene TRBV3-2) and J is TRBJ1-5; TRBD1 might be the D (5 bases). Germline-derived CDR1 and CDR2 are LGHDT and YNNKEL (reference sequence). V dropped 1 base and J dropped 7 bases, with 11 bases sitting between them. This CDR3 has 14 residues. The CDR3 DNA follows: TGTGCCAGCAGCCAAGGGGCCTCAGGGCAGCCCCAGCATTTT. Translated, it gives CASSQGASGQPQHF.

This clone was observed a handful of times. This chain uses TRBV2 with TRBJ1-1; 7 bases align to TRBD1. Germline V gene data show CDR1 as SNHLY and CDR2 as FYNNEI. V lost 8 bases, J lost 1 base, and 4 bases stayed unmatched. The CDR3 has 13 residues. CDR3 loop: CASGRTGNTEAFF. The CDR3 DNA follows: TGTGCCAGCGGGAGGACAGGGAACACTGAAGCTTTCTTT.

This chain's CDR3 is CASSQDGQGEGTGELFF. CDR3 in DNA: TGCGCCAGCAGCCAAGATGGCCAGGGCGAGGGCACCGGGGAGCTGTTTTTT. The rearrangement joins TRBV4-1 to TRBJ2-2; D is perhaps TRBD1 or TRBD2 (5 bases each). The CDR3 loop spans 17 amino acids. Trimming removed 0 bases at V and 4 bases at J, with 15 bases between. The V gene's germline CDR1 is MGHRA and CDR2 YSYEKL.

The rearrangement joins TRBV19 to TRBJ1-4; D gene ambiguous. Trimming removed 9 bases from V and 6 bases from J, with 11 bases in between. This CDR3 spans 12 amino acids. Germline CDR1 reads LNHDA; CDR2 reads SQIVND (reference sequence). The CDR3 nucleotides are TGTGCCAGCAGAAGAGGGTATGAAAAACTGTTTTTT. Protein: CASRRGYEKLFF.

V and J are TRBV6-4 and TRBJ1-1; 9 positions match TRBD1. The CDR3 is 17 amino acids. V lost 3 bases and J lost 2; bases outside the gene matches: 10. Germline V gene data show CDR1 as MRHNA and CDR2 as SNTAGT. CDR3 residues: CASSEFFYRGQNTEAFF. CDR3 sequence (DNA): TGTGCCAGCAGTGAGTTCTTTTACAGGGGGCAAAACACTGAAGCTTTCTTT.

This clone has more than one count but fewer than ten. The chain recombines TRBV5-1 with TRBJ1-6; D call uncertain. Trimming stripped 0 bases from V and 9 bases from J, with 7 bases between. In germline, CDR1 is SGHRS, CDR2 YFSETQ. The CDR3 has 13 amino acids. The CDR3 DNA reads TGCGCCAGCAGCTTGGAGGTGGGTTCACCCCTCCACTTT. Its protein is CASSLEVGSPLHF.

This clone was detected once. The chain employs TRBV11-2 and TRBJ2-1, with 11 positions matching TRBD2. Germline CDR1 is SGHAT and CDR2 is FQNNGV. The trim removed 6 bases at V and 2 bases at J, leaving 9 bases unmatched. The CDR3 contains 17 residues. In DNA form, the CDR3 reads TGTGCCAGCAGATTAACTAGCGGGAGAGGGGCCTACAATGAGCAGTTCTTC. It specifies CASRLTSGRGAYNEQFF.

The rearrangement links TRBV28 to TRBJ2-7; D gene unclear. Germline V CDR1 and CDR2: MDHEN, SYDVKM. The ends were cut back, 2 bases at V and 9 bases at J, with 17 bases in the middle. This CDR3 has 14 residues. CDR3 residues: CASSLARSLLGQYF. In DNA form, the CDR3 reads TGTGCCAGCAGTTTAGCTCGGTCCCTCCTGGGGCAGTACTTC. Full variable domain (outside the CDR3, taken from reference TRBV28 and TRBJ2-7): DVKVTQSSRYLVKRTGEKVFLECVQDMDHENMFWYRQDPGLGLRLIYFSYDVKMKEKGDIPEGYSVSREKKERFSLILESASTNQTSMYLCASSLARSLLGQYFGPGTRLTVT.

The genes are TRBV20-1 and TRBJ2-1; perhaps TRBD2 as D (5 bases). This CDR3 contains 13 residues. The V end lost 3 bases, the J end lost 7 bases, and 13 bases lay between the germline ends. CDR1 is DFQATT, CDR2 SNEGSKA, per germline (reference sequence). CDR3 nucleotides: TGCAGTGCTAGTGGCAGGAGGCGGAATGAGCAGTTCTTC. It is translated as CSASGRRRNEQFF.

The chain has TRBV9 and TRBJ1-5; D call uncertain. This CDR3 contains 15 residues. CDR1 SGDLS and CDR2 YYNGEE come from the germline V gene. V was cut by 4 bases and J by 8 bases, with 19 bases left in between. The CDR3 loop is CASSTGLARTEPQHF. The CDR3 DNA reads TGTGCCAGCAGCACCGGTTTAGCTCGAACGGAGCCCCAGCATTTT.

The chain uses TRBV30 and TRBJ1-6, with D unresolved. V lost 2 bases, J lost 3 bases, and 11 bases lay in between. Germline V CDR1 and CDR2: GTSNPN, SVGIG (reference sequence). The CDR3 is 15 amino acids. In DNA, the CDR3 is TGTGCCTGGAGTCAGCAACAAGTCTATAATTCACCCCTCCACTTT. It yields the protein CAWSQQQVYNSPLHF.

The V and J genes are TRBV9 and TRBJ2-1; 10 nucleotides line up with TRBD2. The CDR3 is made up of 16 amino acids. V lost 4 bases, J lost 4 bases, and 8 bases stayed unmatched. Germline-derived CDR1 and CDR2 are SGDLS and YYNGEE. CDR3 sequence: CASSLPGTSAYNEQFF. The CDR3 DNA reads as TGTGCCAGCAGCCTACCCGGGACTAGCGCGTACAATGAGCAGTTCTTC. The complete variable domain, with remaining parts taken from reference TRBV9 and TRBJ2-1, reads DSGVTQTPKHLITATGQRVTLRCSPRSGDLSVYWYQQSLDQGLQFLIQYYNGEERAKGNILERFSAQQFPDLHSELNLSSLELGDSALYFCASSLPGTSAYNEQFFGPGTRLTVL.

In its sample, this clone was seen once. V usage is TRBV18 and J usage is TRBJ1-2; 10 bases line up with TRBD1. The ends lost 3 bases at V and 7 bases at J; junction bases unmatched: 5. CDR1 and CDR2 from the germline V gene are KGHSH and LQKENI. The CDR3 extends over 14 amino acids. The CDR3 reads CASSPRQGAGGYTF. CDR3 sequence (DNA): TGTGCCAGCTCACCGCGACAGGGGGCGGGTGGCTACACCTTC.

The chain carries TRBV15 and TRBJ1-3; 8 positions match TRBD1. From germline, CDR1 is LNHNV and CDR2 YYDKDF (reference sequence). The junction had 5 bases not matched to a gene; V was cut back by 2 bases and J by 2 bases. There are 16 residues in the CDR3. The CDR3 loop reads CATSRPDRGAGNTIYF. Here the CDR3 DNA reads TGTGCCACCAGCAGACCCGACAGGGGAGCTGGAAACACCATATATTTT. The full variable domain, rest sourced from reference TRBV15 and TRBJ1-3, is DAMVIQNPRYQVTQFGKPVTLSCSQTLNHNVMYWYQQKSSQAPKLLFHYYDKDFNNEADTPDNFQSRRPNTSFCFLDIRSPGLGDTAMYLCATSRPDRGAGNTIYFGEGSWLTVV.

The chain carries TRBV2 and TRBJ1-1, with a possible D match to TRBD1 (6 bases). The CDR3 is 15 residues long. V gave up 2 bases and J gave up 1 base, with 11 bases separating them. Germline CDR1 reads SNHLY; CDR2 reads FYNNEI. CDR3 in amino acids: CASSESGVSNTEAFF. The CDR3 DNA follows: TGTGCCAGCAGTGAATCAGGGGTATCGAACACTGAAGCTTTCTTT.

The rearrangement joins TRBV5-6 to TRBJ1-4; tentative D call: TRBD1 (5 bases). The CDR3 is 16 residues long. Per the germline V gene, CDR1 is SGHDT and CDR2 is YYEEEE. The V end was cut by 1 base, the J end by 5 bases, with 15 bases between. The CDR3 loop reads CASSLWQGVENEKLFF. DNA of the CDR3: TGTGCCAGCAGCTTGTGGCAGGGCGTCGAGAATGAAAAACTGTTTTTT. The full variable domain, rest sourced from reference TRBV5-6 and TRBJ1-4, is DAGVTQSPTHLIKTRGQQVTLRCSPKSGHDTVSWYQQALGQGPQFIFQYYEEEERQRGNFPDRFSGHQFPNYSSELNVNALLLGDSALYLCASSLWQGVENEKLFFGSGTQLSVL.

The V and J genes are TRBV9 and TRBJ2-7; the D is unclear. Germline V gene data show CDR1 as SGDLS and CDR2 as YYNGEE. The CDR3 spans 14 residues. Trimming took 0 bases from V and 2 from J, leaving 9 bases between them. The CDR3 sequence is CASSVEVATYEQYF. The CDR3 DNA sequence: TGTGCCAGCAGCGTAGAGGTAGCCACCTACGAGCAGTACTTC. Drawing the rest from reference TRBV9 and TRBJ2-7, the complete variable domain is DSGVTQTPKHLITATGQRVTLRCSPRSGDLSVYWYQQSLDQGLQFLIQYYNGEERAKGNILERFSAQQFPDLHSELNLSSLELGDSALYFCASSVEVATYEQYFGPGTRLTVT.

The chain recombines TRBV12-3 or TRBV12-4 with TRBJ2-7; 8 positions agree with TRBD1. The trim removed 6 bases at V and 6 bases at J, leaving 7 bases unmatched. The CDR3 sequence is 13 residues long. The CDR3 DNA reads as TGTGCCAGCAGGAGGACAGGGAGAGGCGAGCAGTACTTC. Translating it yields CASRRTGRGEQYF.

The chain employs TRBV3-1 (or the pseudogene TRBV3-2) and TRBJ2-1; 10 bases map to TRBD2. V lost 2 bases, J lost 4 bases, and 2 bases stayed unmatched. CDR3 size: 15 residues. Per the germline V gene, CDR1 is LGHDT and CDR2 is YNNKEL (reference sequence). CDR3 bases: TGTGCCAGCAGCCAACCACTAGCGGGATACAATGAGCAGTTCTTC. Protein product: CASSQPLAGYNEQFF.

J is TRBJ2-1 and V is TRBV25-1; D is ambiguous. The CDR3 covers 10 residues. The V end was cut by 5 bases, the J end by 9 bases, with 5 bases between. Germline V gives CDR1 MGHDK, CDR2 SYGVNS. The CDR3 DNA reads TGTGCCAGCAGTTCTAGTGAGCAGTTCTTC. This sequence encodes CASSSSEQFF.

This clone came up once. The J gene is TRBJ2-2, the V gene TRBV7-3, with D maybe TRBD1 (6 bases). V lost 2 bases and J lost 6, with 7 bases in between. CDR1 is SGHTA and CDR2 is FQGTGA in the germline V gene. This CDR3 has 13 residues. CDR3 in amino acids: CASSLQGSGELFF. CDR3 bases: TGTGCCAGCAGCTTACAGGGGTCCGGGGAGCTGTTTTTT.

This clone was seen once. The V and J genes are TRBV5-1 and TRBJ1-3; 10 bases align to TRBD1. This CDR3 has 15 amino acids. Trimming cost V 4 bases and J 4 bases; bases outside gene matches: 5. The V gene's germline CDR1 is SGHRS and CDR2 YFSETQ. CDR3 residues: CASSRGQGIGNTIYF. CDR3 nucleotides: TGCGCCAGCAGCAGGGGACAGGGGATAGGAAACACCATATATTTT.

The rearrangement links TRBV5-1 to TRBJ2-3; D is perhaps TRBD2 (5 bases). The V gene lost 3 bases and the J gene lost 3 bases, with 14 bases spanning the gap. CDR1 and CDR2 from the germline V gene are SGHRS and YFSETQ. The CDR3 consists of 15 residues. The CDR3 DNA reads TGCGCCAGCAGCTCGGACTTGAGGATGACAGATACGCAGTATTTT. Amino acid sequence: CASSSDLRMTDTQYF.

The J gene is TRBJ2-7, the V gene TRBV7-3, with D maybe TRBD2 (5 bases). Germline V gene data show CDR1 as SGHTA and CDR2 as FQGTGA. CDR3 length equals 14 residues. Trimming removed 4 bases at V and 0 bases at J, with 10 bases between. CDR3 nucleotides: TGTGCCAGCAGCTCAGCGGAGAGCTCCTACGAGCAGTACTTC. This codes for CASSSAESSYEQYF. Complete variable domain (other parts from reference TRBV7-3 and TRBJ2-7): GAGVSQTPSNKVTEKGKYVELRCDPISGHTALYWYRQSLGQGPEFLIYFQGTGAADDSGLPNDRFFAVRPEGSVSTLKIQRTERGDSAVYLCASSSAESSYEQYFGPGTRLTVT.

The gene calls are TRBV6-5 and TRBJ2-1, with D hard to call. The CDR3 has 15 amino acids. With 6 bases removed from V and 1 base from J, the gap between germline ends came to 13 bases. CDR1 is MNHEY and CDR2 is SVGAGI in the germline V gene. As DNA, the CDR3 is TGTGCCAGCAGGCCTTCAGATCCATCCTACAATGAGCAGTTCTTC. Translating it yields CASRPSDPSYNEQFF.

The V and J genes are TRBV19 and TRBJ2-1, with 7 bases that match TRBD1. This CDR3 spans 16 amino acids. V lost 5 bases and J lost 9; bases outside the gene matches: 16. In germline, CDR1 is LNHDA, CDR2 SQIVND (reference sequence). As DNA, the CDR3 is TGTGCCAGTAGTCGCCAGCCTACAGGGGCCCGGGCTGAGCAGTTCTTC. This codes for CASSRQPTGARAEQFF.

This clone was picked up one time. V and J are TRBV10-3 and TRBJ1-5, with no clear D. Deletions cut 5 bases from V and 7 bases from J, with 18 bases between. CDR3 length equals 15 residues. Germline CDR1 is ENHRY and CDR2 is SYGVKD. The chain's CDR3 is CAISPSQQHGQPQHF. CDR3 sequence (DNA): TGTGCCATCAGTCCCTCTCAGCAACATGGCCAGCCCCAGCATTTT.